These 25 T cell receptor beta chains were sequenced from one sample in a study of blood T cell repertoires in COVID-19. Assay: immunoSEQ multiplex PCR; the TCRdb copy retains only in-frame clones and omits some. The table lists 250,000 to 350,000 clones, 88% of them singletons. The specimen was peripheral blood. The receptors originated from a woman aged 45 to 65 with active or convalescent COVID-19.

In this sample, this clone turned up a few times. The rearrangement joins TRBV7-2 to TRBJ2-1; no firm D call. Germline V gene data show CDR1 as SGHTA and CDR2 as FQGNSA. The CDR3 is made up of 19 amino acids. The V end was cut by 2 bases, the J end by 0 bases, with 20 bases between. CDR3: CASSLRPRTTRSSYNEQFF. The CDR3 DNA reads TGTGCCAGCAGCTTACGTCCCCGAACAACGAGGAGCTCCTACAATGAGCAGTTCTTC.

V and J are TRBV10-1 and TRBJ1-6, with D possibly matching TRBD1 (6 bases). The germline CDR1 and CDR2 sequences are WNHNN and SYGVQD (reference sequence). The CDR3 length is 15 residues. With 6 bases removed from V and 14 bases from J, the gap between germline ends came to 23 bases. The CDR3 DNA follows: TGCGCCAGCAGGGGGGATGGGGGCGGCAATGGAACCCTCCACTTT. Its translation is CASRGDGGGNGTLHF.

J is TRBJ2-7 and V is TRBV28, with D tentatively TRBD1 (6 bases). The germline gives CDR1 MDHEN, CDR2 SYDVKM. The CDR3 is 12 amino acids. Trimming stripped 5 bases from V and 4 bases from J, with 9 bases between. The CDR3 loop is CASSVRGYEQYF. The DNA of the CDR3 is TGTGCCAGCAGTGTTAGGGGGTACGAGCAGTACTTC.

The chain carries TRBV18 and TRBJ2-1; D perhaps matches TRBD2 (6 bases). Germline CDR1 and CDR2: KGHSH and LQKENI. This CDR3 is 17 amino acids long. Trimming stripped 6 bases from V and 3 bases from J, with 21 bases between. CDR3 protein: CASSPNEGGDFYNEQFF. Written as DNA, the CDR3 is TGTGCCAGCTCGCCAAATGAGGGAGGAGACTTCTACAATGAGCAGTTCTTC.

This chain connects TRBV30 to TRBJ1-2, with TRBD1 matching 7 bases. The CDR3 spans 11 residues. The germline V gene encodes CDR1 GTSNPN and CDR2 SVGIG (reference sequence). Unmatched junction bases numbered 1, after V lost 3 bases and J lost 6 bases. CDR3 in amino acids: CAWRDRDGYTF. CDR3 coding DNA: TGTGCCTGGAGAGACAGGGATGGCTACACCTTC. The full variable domain, in which reference TRBV30 and TRBJ1-2 provide the parts outside the CDR3, is SQTIHQWPATLVQPVGSPLSLECTVEGTSNPNLYWYRQAAGRGLQLLFYSVGIGQISSEVPQNLSASRPQDRQFILSSKKLLLSDSGFYLCAWRDRDGYTFGSGTRLTVV.

V and J are TRBV6-2 or TRBV6-3 and TRBJ2-7; 12 bases are a match to TRBD2. Germline lookup yields CDR1 MNHEY and CDR2 SVGEGT. The V segment lost 2 bases and the J segment 6 bases; nucleotides outside the gene matches: 5. This CDR3 spans 15 amino acids. This CDR3 is CASSYVLAGGPEQYF. CDR3 nucleotide sequence: TGTGCCAGCAGTTACGTACTAGCGGGAGGACCCGAGCAGTACTTC.

The rearrangement joins TRBV6-1 to TRBJ2-7, with 9 bases fitting TRBD1. Germline trimming cut 0 bases from V and 3 bases from J; bases unmatched to any gene: 3. Germline values: CDR1 MNHNS, CDR2 SASEGT. This CDR3 is built from 15 residues. CDR3 nucleotide sequence: TGTGCCAGCAGTGAAGCACCGGGACAGGGCTACGAGCAGTACTTC. Translated, it gives CASSEAPGQGYEQYF.

This chain connects TRBV11-3 to TRBJ1-1, with 9 bases lining up with TRBD1. Germline trimming cut 4 bases from V and 6 bases from J; bases unmatched to any gene: 9. Germline values: CDR1 SGHNT, CDR2 YENEEA. The CDR3 consists of 15 residues. CDR3 bases: TGTGCCAGCAGCTCCCCCGGACAGGGGATCTCTGAAGCTTTCTTT. Protein: CASSSPGQGISEAFF.

The V gene is TRBV15, the J gene TRBJ1-1; D may be TRBD1 (6 bases). V lost 0 bases and J lost 7, with 12 bases in between. The germline V gene has CDR1 LNHNV and CDR2 YYDKDF (reference sequence). The CDR3 is 14 amino acids. The CDR3 is CATSRDQGLHEAFF. The CDR3 region has the DNA TGTGCCACCAGCAGAGATCAGGGGCTGCATGAAGCTTTCTTT.

J is TRBJ2-5 and V is TRBV7-9; TRBD1 might be the D (5 bases). CDR3 length: 15 amino acids. V lost 1 base to trimming and J lost 5 bases, with 14 bases between them. CDR1 is SEHNR, CDR2 FQNEAQ, per germline (reference sequence). CDR3: CASSLEGLSGETQYF. As DNA, the CDR3 is TGTGCCAGCAGCTTAGAGGGGCTTTCCGGGGAGACCCAGTACTTC.

As regards this clone: This sample includes further DNA sequences coding for the same CDR3. This chain links TRBV2 with TRBJ1-2, with D perhaps matching TRBD1 (5 bases). The V and J ends lost 2 bases and 2 bases respectively, with 6 bases between them. The CDR3 loop spans 13 amino acids. Germline V gives CDR1 SNHLY, CDR2 FYNNEI. CDR3 loop: CASSEQGNYGYTF. The CDR3 DNA reads as TGTGCCAGCAGTGAACAGGGCAACTATGGCTACACCTTC.

This chain uses TRBV9 with TRBJ2-3, with unresolved D. Per germline, CDR1 SGDLS and CDR2 YYNGEE. The CDR3 is made up of 15 amino acids. The V and J ends lost 0 bases and 1 base respectively, with 9 bases between them. The CDR3 nucleotides read TGTGCCAGCAGCGTAGACGTTGCGGGCACAGATACGCAGTATTTT. It is translated as CASSVDVAGTDTQYF.

This chain links TRBV5-1 with TRBJ2-2; 11 bases agree with TRBD1. The germline gives CDR1 SGHRS, CDR2 YFSETQ. The CDR3 consists of 16 residues. V lost 0 bases to trimming and J lost 7 bases; unmatched junction nucleotides: 5. The DNA of the CDR3 is TGCGCCAGCAGCTTGGCCGGACAGGGGGCGGTCGGGGAGCTGTTTTTT. Translation gives CASSLAGQGAVGELFF.

This clone was seen just once. This chain links TRBV5-1 with TRBJ2-5; TRBD2 matches 14 bases. Germline V CDR1 and CDR2: SGHRS, YFSETQ. The CDR3 totals 17 residues. Losses at the gene ends were 4 bases for V and 2 bases for J; bases not matched to a gene: 7. CDR3 amino acids: CASSPGTSGGTQETQYF. The CDR3 nucleotides read TGCGCCAGCAGCCCCGGGACTAGCGGGGGAACTCAAGAGACCCAGTACTTC.

The gene calls are TRBV18 and TRBJ2-2; 13 nucleotides align to TRBD2. V was pared by 3 bases and J by 1 base, with 5 bases of the junction left unmatched. The CDR3 sequence is 18 residues long. Germline CDR1 is KGHSH and CDR2 is LQKENI. The CDR3 nucleotides are TGTGCCAGCTCACCCCTTGGACTAGCGGGGGTGAACACCGGGGAGCTGTTTTTT. Protein sequence: CASSPLGLAGVNTGELFF.

The rearrangement joins TRBV7-2 to TRBJ1-3; 7 bases align to TRBD1. CDR3 length equals 15 residues. Germline trimming cut 5 bases from V and 4 bases from J; bases unmatched to any gene: 8. Per the germline V gene, CDR1 is SGHTA and CDR2 is FQGNSA. CDR3 sequence: CASSPDRVRGNTIYF. The CDR3 DNA reads as TGTGCCAGCAGCCCCGACAGGGTGAGAGGAAACACCATATATTTT.

This clone came up a few times. V and J are TRBV6-1 and TRBJ2-1, with 7 bases lining up with TRBD1. The trim removed 3 bases at V and 7 bases at J, leaving 9 bases unmatched. This CDR3 has 15 residues. Germline V gene data show CDR1 as MNHNS and CDR2 as SASEGT. This CDR3 reads CASSDTGVTTNEQFF. CDR3 sequence (DNA): TGTGCCAGCAGTGATACAGGGGTTACAACAAATGAGCAGTTCTTC.

V usage is TRBV9 and J usage is TRBJ2-5, with 12 bases lining up with TRBD2. The ends lost 4 bases at V and 5 bases at J; junction bases unmatched: 12. CDR3 length: 17 residues. Germline V gene data show CDR1 as SGDLS and CDR2 as YYNGEE. The CDR3 is CASSPRLAGVLRETQYF. Here the CDR3 DNA reads TGTGCCAGCAGCCCCCGACTAGCGGGGGTACTAAGGGAGACCCAGTACTTC. The variable domain in full, with the rest retrieved from reference TRBV9 and TRBJ2-5, is DSGVTQTPKHLITATGQRVTLRCSPRSGDLSVYWYQQSLDQGLQFLIQYYNGEERAKGNILERFSAQQFPDLHSELNLSSLELGDSALYFCASSPRLAGVLRETQYFGPGTRLLVL.

J is TRBJ2-1 and V is TRBV2; 10 bases map to TRBD2. With 4 bases clipped from V and 3 bases from J, the junction kept 9 bases outside the gene matches. CDR3 length: 17 residues. From germline, CDR1 is SNHLY and CDR2 FYNNEI. CDR3 nucleotide sequence: TGTGCCAGCAGTGTACTAGCGGGGCCCTCATACTACAATGAGCAGTTCTTC. Translated, it gives CASSVLAGPSYYNEQFF.

The rearrangement uses TRBV27 and TRBJ2-7; perhaps TRBD1 as D (6 bases). The CDR3 extends over 16 amino acids. V dropped 6 bases and J dropped 0 bases, with 18 bases sitting between them. Germline values: CDR1 MNHEY, CDR2 SMNVEV (reference sequence). CDR3 residues: CASRDFSGHSSYEQYF. The CDR3 DNA reads as TGTGCCAGCAGGGATTTTTCGGGACACAGCTCCTACGAGCAGTACTTC.

Here the CDR3 reads CASSYSLADYEQYF. CDR3 coding DNA: TGTGCCAGCAGTTACTCCCTAGCGGACTACGAGCAGTACTTC. The V gene is TRBV6-5, the J gene TRBJ2-7, with 7 bases identical to TRBD2. With 0 bases clipped from V and 3 bases from J, the junction kept 2 bases outside the gene matches. The CDR3 runs to 14 residues. From germline, CDR1 is MNHEY and CDR2 SVGAGI.

The chain joins TRBV20-1 to TRBJ2-7; 10 bases are shared with TRBD2. CDR1 and CDR2 (germline): DFQATT, SNEGSKA (reference sequence). The CDR3 has 16 residues. The V and J ends lost 3 bases and 0 bases, in that order; junction bases with no gene match: 8. CDR3 residues: CSASMLAGVHSYEQYF. In nucleotides, the CDR3 is TGCAGTGCTAGTATGCTAGCGGGGGTGCACTCCTACGAGCAGTACTTC.

In this sample, this clone turned up a few times. Other DNA sequences in the sample encode the same CDR3. The chain recombines TRBV5-5 with TRBJ1-5; TRBD1 agrees at 7 bases. Trimming removed 4 bases from V and 0 bases from J; junction bases left unmatched: 4. Germline CDR1 reads SGHKS; CDR2 reads YYEKEE (reference sequence). The CDR3 is 15 amino acids. The CDR3 DNA reads as TGTGCCAGCAGCCGGGACAGCTATAGCAATCAGCCCCAGCATTTT. Translating it yields CASSRDSYSNQPQHF.

CDR3 in amino acids: CATSDTRQSNEQFF. CDR3 nucleotides: TGTGCCACCAGTGATACCCGACAGAGTAATGAGCAGTTCTTC. V gene TRBV24-1 combines with J gene TRBJ2-1, with D possibly TRBD1 on 5 matching bases. Trimming cost V 3 bases and J 7 bases, with 12 bases left between them. The CDR3 totals 14 residues. Looked up from germline, CDR1 is KGHDR and CDR2 is SFDVKD.

J is TRBJ2-5 and V is TRBV11-2, with D possibly matching TRBD2 (7 bases). Trimming shortened V by 1 base and J by 5 bases, and 14 bases separated the two germline ends. This CDR3 region has 15 residues. Germline CDR1 SGHAT, CDR2 FQNNGV. The CDR3 bases are TGTGCCAGCAGCTTAGGGCGGGGGCCGAGGGAGACCCAGTACTTC. It is translated as CASSLGRGPRETQYF.